This T cell receptor (beta chain) was sequenced for a study of human T cells and chemical hapten exposure. Looked up from germline, CDR1 is KGHDR and CDR2 is SFDVKD. The CDR3 extends over 16 amino acids. With regard to this clonotype: A junction end diverges from the germline sequence, so it may reflect a read error.

TCRdb processed the RACE reads anew with MiXCR; each CDR3 protein has one entry. The data hold tens of thousands of distinct CDR3 sequences, with more than 8% observed a single time. The time point here: patch test 3, about 24 weeks after DPC sensitization. Stated treatment: therapeutic diphenylcyclopropenone sensitization with weekly scalp DPC. Total RNA was isolated from unfractionated whole blood. Non-pregnant alopecia patients aged 18 to 70, suitable for DPC therapy. The TCR comes from a man between 45 and 60 years old with alopecia areata. Some clones in this sample may be carry-over from other donors' samples. V is TRBV24-1 and J is TRBJ2-2; 7 bases agree with TRBD2. The sample was whole blood, taken in connection with sensitization to the hapten diphenylcyclopropenone (DPC). The DNA of the CDR3 is TGTGCCACCGGTGATTCACGGGAGGCAAACACCGGGGAGCTGTTTTTT. Translated: CATGDSREANTGELFF.